This T cell receptor (beta chain) was obtained from a study of identical twins. Looked up from germline, CDR1 is SGDLS and CDR2 is YYNGEE. V dropped 4 bases and J dropped 2 bases, with 14 bases sitting between them. The CDR3 is 15 residues long. The study's findings and limits: The authors noted that invariant MAIT and iNKT cells could partly confound zero-insertion analyses. Donors were not followed over many years; analysis was cross-sectional. Excess sharing between twins was weaker in beta out-of-frame sequences.

One entry per CDR3 protein, called by TCRdb with MiXCR from the 5' RACE reads. The top ten hold roughly 2% of the sample, which has roughly 290,000 distinct CDR3 sequences, around 8.8% seen once. This clonotype was observed at least ten times. The antigen remains unidentified. These same records also appear under a second study, on yellow fever vaccine responses in identical twins.

The source of this sequence is a woman aged 18-30 years in good health. The J gene is TRBJ2-3, the V gene TRBV9; D possibly matches TRBD1 or TRBD2 (5 bases each). Material: memory (CD45RO+) T cells sorted from blood. The CDR3 here is CASSRHGTYTDTQYF. As DNA, the CDR3 is TGTGCCAGCAGCAGACATGGGACGTACACAGATACGCAGTATTTT.